The 18 T cell receptor beta chains listed next were all sequenced from one sample in a study of shared clonotypes between healthy human individuals. TCRdb's copy holds only in-frame clones and misses some; the assay was immunoSEQ multiplex PCR. The repertoire holds around 2,000,000 clones, with 85% to 95% as singletons. Sample: naive CD4+ T cells sorted from blood. Subset noted: CD45RA+ positively selected. The receptors shown here come from a man between 18 and 29 years old in good health.

V gene TRBV5-4 combines with J gene TRBJ2-7; the match to TRBD1 covers 8 bases. Germline CDR1 is SGHNT and CDR2 is YYREEE (reference sequence). The CDR3 is 15 residues long. V lost 2 bases, J lost 3 bases, and 7 bases stayed unmatched. The CDR3 is CASSFRQGPIYEQYF. The CDR3 nucleotides read TGTGCCAGCAGCTTCCGACAGGGGCCAATCTACGAGCAGTACTTC.

Details on this clone: Since a much larger clone is just one base distant, this may be a read error. The same CDR3 arises from other DNA sequences in this sample as well. The chain combines TRBV29-1 with TRBJ1-1; D uncertain. Looked up from germline, CDR1 is SQVTM and CDR2 is ANQGSEA. The CDR3 is made up of 12 amino acids. CDR3 sequence: CSVVPEFAEAFF. The CDR3 DNA is TGCAGCGTTGTCCCAGAGTTCGCTGAGGCTTTCTTT.

The chain links TRBV16 to TRBJ2-5; 9 bases match TRBD1. The germline V gene has CDR1 KGHSY and CDR2 FQNENV. The CDR3 runs 17 residues. V shed 0 bases, J shed 2 bases, and the junction held 7 bases outside the gene matches. CDR3 in DNA: TGTGCCAGCAGCCAATCGATTGACAGGGGGTTTCAAGAGACCCAGTACTTC. Encoded protein: CASSQSIDRGFQETQYF.

V is TRBV4-3 and J is TRBJ2-5; TRBD1 matches 8 bases. Germline V gives CDR1 LGHNA, CDR2 YSLEER. The ends lost 5 bases at V and 4 bases at J; junction bases unmatched: 15. The CDR3 covers 17 residues. As DNA, the CDR3 is TGCGCCAGCAGCGCCGGACAGGGAATCCTCTCAGGAGAGACCCAGTACTTC. Translation: CASSAGQGILSGETQYF.

This chain connects TRBV7-9 to TRBJ2-7, with TRBD1 matching over 9 bases. The CDR3 runs 15 residues. With 6 bases clipped from V and 2 bases from J, the junction kept 8 bases outside the gene matches. The germline CDR1 and CDR2 sequences are SEHNR and FQNEAQ (reference sequence). CDR3 in DNA: TGTGCCAGCAGGCAAATCACAGGGGGCCCCTACGAGCAGTACTTC. Residues: CASRQITGGPYEQYF.

The chain combines TRBV20-1 with TRBJ1-2, with D hard to call. V lost 4 bases to trimming and J lost 3 bases, with 6 bases between them. The CDR3 totals 11 residues. CDR1 and CDR2 (germline): DFQATT, SNEGSKA (reference sequence). The chain's CDR3 is CSATEDYGYTF. CDR3 sequence (DNA): TGCAGTGCTACCGAAGACTATGGCTACACCTTC.

As DNA, the CDR3 is TGTGCCACCCATACCCCGTCAAATACGCAGTATTTT. Protein: CATHTPSNTQYF. The V and J genes are TRBV6-5 and TRBJ2-3; D gene uncertain. V was trimmed by 10 bases and J by 7 bases, leaving 15 bases between them. The CDR3 runs to 12 residues. Germline V gives CDR1 MNHEY, CDR2 SVGAGI.

Regarding this clone: This same CDR3 is encoded by further DNA sequences in the sample. The CDR3 loop is CASSLRTGYNEQFF. DNA for the CDR3: TGTGCCAGCAGCCTCCGGACAGGATACAATGAGCAGTTCTTC. This sequence joins TRBV28 and TRBJ2-1, with 7 positions matching TRBD1. J was trimmed by 4 bases and V by 6 bases; bases with no gene match: 6. CDR3 length equals 14 residues. Germline V lookup: CDR1 MDHEN, CDR2 SYDVKM.

The chain is built from TRBV7-9 and TRBJ2-7, with 10 nucleotides matching TRBD1. The CDR3 is 15 amino acids. Trimming cost V 7 bases and J 5 bases; bases outside gene matches: 11. Germline V gives CDR1 SEHNR, CDR2 FQNEAQ (reference sequence). CDR3 protein: CASTKAGTGVHEQYF. CDR3 nucleotides: TGTGCCAGCACTAAAGCCGGGACAGGGGTCCACGAGCAGTACTTC. Complete variable domain (other parts from reference TRBV7-9 and TRBJ2-7): DTGVSQNPRHKITKRGQNVTFRCDPISEHNRLYWYRQTLGQGPEFLTYFQNEAQLEKSRLLSDRFSAERPKGSFSTLEIQRTEQGDSAMYLCASTKAGTGVHEQYFGPGTRLTVT.

The chain joins TRBV7-9 to TRBJ2-5; D is possibly TRBD1 (5 bases). Germline-derived CDR1 and CDR2 are SEHNR and FQNEAQ (reference sequence). The CDR3 covers 16 residues. V was trimmed by 5 bases and J by 0 bases, leaving 16 bases between them. CDR3 region: CASSGAGRKYQETQYF. CDR3 nucleotides: TGTGCCAGCAGCGGTGCAGGGCGAAAGTACCAAGAGACCCAGTACTTC.

The CDR3: CAITQGGNSPLHF. CDR3 sequence (DNA): TGTGCCATCACACAGGGGGGTAATTCACCCCTCCACTTT. The chain carries TRBV10-3 and TRBJ1-6; 8 bases line up with TRBD1. Looked up from germline, CDR1 is ENHRY and CDR2 is SYGVKD. The CDR3 length is 13 residues. Trimming at V came to 7 bases and at J to 6 bases, leaving 2 bases not matched to a gene.

The chain joins TRBV10-3 to TRBJ2-7, with D maybe TRBD2 (6 bases). This CDR3 contains 15 residues. V lost 0 bases and J 5 bases, leaving 14 bases between the germline ends. Germline CDR1 and CDR2: ENHRY and SYGVKD. In DNA, the CDR3 is TGTGCCATCAGTGAGTCGATTGGGCTAGCGCACGAGCAGTACTTC. The encoded protein is CAISESIGLAHEQYF.

The chain joins TRBV18 to TRBJ2-7, with 7 bases lining up with TRBD1. Germline CDR1 reads KGHSH; CDR2 reads LQKENI. This CDR3 region has 15 residues. The trim removed 6 bases at V and 0 bases at J, leaving 8 bases unmatched. CDR3 sequence reads: CASSHPGQSSYEQYF. CDR3 DNA sequence: TGTGCCAGCTCCCACCCGGGACAGAGCTCCTACGAGCAGTACTTC.

This chain uses TRBV28 with TRBJ2-7; D unresolved. Germline CDR1 and CDR2: MDHEN and SYDVKM. Between the trimmed V and J ends, which lost 6 bases and 6 bases, there was a span of 21 bases. This CDR3 spans 15 amino acids. CDR3 DNA sequence: TGTGCCAGCAGCTTCCCGACTTCACGTGGGTCCGAGCAGTACTTC. Its protein is CASSFPTSRGSEQYF.

This chain connects TRBV25-1 to TRBJ2-7, with D unclear. The CDR3 extends over 15 amino acids. V shed 0 bases and J shed 1 base, with 10 bases lying between them. Germline-derived CDR1 and CDR2 are MGHDK and SYGVNS. CDR3 sequence: CASSEYKARSYEQYF. CDR3 nucleotide sequence: TGTGCCAGCAGTGAATATAAAGCGAGGTCCTACGAGCAGTACTTC.

The chain links TRBV30 to TRBJ1-2; a weak D match, TRBD1 (6 bases). The CDR3 covers 15 residues. From germline, CDR1 is GTSNPN and CDR2 SVGIG (reference sequence). The ends were cut back, 3 bases at V and 4 bases at J, with 18 bases in the middle. DNA of the CDR3: TGTGCCTGGAGCGTGTGGGTAGAGGGGGTCTATGGCTACACCTTC. This gives the protein CAWSVWVEGVYGYTF. The entire variable domain, with the rest obtained from reference TRBV30 and TRBJ1-2, is as follows: SQTIHQWPATLVQPVGSPLSLECTVEGTSNPNLYWYRQAAGRGLQLLFYSVGIGQISSEVPQNLSASRPQDRQFILSSKKLLLSDSGFYLCAWSVWVEGVYGYTFGSGTRLTVV.

This sequence joins TRBV7-6 and TRBJ2-6; D may be TRBD1 (6 bases). The CDR3 runs to 19 residues. V lost 3 bases and J 2 bases, leaving 20 bases between the germline ends. Per the germline V gene, CDR1 is SGHVS and CDR2 is FNYEAQ. CDR3 in amino acids: CASSLGARFVETGANVLTF. In nucleotides, the CDR3 is TGTGCCAGCAGCTTGGGGGCACGATTCGTAGAAACTGGGGCCAACGTCCTGACTTTC.

The V and J genes are TRBV27 and TRBJ1-3; no firm D call. CDR1 is MNHEY and CDR2 is SMNVEV in the germline V gene (reference sequence). The V gene lost 2 bases and the J gene lost 0 bases, with 8 bases spanning the gap. This CDR3 has 15 residues. CDR3 nucleotide sequence: TGTGCCAGCAGTTTACGAGGGATCTCTGGAAACACCATATATTTT. It is translated as CASSLRGISGNTIYF.